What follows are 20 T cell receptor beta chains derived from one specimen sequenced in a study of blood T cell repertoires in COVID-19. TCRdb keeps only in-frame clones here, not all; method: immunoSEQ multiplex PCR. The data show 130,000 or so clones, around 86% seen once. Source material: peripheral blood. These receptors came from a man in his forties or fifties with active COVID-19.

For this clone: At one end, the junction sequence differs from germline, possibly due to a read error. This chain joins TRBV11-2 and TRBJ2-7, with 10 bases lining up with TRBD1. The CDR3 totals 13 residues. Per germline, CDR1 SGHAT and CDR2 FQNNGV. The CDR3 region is CASSYSGTGAGNF. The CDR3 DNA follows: TGTGCCAGCAGTTACTCCGGGACAGGGGCCGGGAACTTC.

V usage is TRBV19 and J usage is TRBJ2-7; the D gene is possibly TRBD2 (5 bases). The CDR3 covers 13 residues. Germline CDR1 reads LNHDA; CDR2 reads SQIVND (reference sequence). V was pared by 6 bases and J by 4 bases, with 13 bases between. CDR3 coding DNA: TGTGCCAGTAGCCCCTCCCGGAGGTACGAGCAGTACTTC. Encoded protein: CASSPSRRYEQYF.

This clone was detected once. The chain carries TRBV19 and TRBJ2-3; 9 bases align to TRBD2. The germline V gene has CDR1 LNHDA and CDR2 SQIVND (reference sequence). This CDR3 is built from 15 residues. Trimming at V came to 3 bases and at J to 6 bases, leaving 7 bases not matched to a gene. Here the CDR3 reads CASSIRWLAGDTQYF. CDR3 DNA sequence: TGTGCCAGTAGTATTCGGTGGCTAGCGGGGGATACGCAGTATTTT. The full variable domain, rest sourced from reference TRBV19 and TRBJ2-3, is DGGITQSPKYLFRKEGQNVTLSCEQNLNHDAMYWYRQDPGQGLRLIYYSQIVNDFQKGDIAEGYSVSREKKESFPLTVTSAQKNPTAFYLCASSIRWLAGDTQYFGPGTRLTVL.

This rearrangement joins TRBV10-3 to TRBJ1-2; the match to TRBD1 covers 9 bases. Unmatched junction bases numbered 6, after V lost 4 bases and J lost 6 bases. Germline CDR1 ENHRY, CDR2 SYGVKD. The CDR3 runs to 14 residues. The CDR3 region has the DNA TGTGCCATCAGTGTACGACAGGGGGAGGATGGCTACACCTTC. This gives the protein CAISVRQGEDGYTF.

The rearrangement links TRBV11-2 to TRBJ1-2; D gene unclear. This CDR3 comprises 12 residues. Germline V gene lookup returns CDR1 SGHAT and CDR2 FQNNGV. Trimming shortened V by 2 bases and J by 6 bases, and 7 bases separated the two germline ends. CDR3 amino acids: CASSLIGDGYTF. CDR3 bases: TGTGCCAGCAGCTTAATCGGGGATGGCTACACCTTC.

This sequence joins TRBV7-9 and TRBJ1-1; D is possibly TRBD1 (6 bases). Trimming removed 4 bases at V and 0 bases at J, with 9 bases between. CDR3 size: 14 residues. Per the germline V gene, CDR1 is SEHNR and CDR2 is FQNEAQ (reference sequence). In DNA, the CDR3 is TGTGCCAGCAGCTCACAGGGAATGAACACTGAAGCTTTCTTT. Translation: CASSSQGMNTEAFF.

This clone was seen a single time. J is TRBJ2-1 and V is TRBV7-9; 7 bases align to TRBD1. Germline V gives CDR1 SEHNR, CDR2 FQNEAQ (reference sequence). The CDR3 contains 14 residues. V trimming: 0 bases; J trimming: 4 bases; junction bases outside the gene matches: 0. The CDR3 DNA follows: TGTGCCAGCAGCTTAGCGGGACAGTACAATGAGCAGTTCTTC. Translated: CASSLAGQYNEQFF.

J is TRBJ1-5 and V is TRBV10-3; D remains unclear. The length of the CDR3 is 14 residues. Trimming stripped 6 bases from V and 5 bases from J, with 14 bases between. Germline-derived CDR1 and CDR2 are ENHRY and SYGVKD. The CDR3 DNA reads TGTGCCATCAGAAGTTCGGGTCCGGATCAGCCCCAGCATTTT. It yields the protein CAIRSSGPDQPQHF.

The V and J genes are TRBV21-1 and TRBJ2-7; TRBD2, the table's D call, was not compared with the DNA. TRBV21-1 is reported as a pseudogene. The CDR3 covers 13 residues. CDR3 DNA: TGTGCCAGCAGCCTACGGACTACCTCCCGGGAGTACTTC. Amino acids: CASSLRTTSREYF.

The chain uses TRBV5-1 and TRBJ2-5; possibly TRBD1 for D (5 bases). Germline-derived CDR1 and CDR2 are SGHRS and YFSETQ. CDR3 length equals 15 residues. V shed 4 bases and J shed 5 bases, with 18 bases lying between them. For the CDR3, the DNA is TGCGCCAGCAGCAATATAGGGGCGCTCGGGGAGACCCAGTACTTC. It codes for CASSNIGALGETQYF.

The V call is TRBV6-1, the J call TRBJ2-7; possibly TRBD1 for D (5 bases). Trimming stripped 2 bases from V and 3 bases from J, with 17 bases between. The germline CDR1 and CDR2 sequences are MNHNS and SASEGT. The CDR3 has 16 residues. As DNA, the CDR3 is TGTGCCAGCAGTGAACGGTGGGGCGCCCTGAACTACGAGCAGTACTTC. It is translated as CASSERWGALNYEQYF.

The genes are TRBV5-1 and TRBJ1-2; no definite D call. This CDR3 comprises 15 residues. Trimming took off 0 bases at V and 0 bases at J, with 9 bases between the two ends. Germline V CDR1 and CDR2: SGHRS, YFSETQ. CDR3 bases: TGCGCCAGCAGCTTGGCATTGGCGGCTAACTATGGCTACACCTTC. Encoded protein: CASSLALAANYGYTF.

CDR3: CASSQERLAGQYF. Written as DNA, the CDR3 is TGCGCCAGCAGCCAAGAAAGACTAGCGGGGCAGTATTTT. The chain is built from TRBV4-1 and TRBJ2-3; 10 bases align to TRBD2. After removal of 0 bases from V and 11 bases from J, the junction contained 2 bases not matched to a gene. The CDR3 sequence is 13 residues long. CDR1 is MGHRA and CDR2 is YSYEKL in the germline V gene.

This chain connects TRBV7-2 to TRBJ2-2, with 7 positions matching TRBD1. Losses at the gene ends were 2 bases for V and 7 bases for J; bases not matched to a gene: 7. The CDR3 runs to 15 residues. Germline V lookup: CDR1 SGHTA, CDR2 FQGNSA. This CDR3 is CASSLRIAGGGELFF. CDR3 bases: TGTGCCAGCAGCTTACGGATAGCAGGGGGCGGGGAGCTGTTTTTT. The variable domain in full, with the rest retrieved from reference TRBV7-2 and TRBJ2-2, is GAGVSQSPSNKVTEKGKDVELRCDPISGHTALYWYRQSLGQGLEFLIYFQGNSAPDKSGLPSDRFSAERTGGSVSTLTIQRTQQEDSAVYLCASSLRIAGGGELFFGEGSRLTVL.

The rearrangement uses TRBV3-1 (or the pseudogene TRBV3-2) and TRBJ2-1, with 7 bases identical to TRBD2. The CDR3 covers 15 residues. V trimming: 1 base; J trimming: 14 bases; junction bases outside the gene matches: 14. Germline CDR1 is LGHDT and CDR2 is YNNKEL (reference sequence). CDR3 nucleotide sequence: TGTGCCAGCAGCCAAGCGAACCCTACAATCGCGGGGGAGTTCTTC. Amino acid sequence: CASSQANPTIAGEFF.

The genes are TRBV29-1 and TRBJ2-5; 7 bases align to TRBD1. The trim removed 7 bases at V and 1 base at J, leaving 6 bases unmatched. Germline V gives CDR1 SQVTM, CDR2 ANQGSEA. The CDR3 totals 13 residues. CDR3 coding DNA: TGCAGCGGGGCAGGGGGTTTCCAAGAGACCCAGTACTTC. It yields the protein CSGAGGFQETQYF.

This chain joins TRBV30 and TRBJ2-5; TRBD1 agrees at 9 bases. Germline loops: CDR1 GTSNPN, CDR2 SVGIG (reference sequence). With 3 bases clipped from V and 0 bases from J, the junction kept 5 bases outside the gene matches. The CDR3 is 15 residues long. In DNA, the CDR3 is TGTGCCTGGAGCGCAGGGACAGGGCACCAAGAGACCCAGTACTTC. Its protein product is CAWSAGTGHQETQYF.

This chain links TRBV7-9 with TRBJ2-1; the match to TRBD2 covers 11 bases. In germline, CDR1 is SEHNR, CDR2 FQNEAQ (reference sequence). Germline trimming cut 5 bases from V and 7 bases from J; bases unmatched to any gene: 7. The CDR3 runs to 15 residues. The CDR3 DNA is TGTGCCAGCAGCCATTTTCGACTAGCGGGGAATGAGCAGTTCTTC. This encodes CASSHFRLAGNEQFF.

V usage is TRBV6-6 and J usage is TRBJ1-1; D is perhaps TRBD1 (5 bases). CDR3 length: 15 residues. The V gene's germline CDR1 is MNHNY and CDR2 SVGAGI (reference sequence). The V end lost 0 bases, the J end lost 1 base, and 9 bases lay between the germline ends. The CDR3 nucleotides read TGTGCCAGCAGTTACTCGGGCGGGGGGAACACTGAAGCTTTCTTT. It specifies CASSYSGGGNTEAFF.

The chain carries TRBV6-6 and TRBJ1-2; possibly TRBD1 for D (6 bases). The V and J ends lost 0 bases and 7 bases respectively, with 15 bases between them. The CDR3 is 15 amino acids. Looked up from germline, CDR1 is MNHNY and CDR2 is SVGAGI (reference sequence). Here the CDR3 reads CASSYSGRGVRGYTF. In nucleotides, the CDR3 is TGTGCCAGCAGTTACTCCGGCAGGGGAGTGCGTGGCTACACCTTC.